The present entry profiles one T cell receptor (beta chain) with its context. Its antigen is still unknown. This CDR3 spans 17 amino acids. Germline CDR1 is LGHDT and CDR2 is YNNKEL (reference sequence). V trimming: 5 bases; J trimming: 2 bases; junction bases outside the gene matches: 12. Library construction for TCR beta used iRepertoire HTBI primers and Arm-PCR of CDR3 regions. TCRdb ran MiXCR on the multiplex PCR reads and lists one entry per CDR3 protein. The table shows about 400,000 distinct CDR3 sequences, with less than 25% occurring only once. This sample was taken from a study of regulatory T cells in long-lasting Graves disease. Time point denoted: persistent/refractory GD, antithyroid drugs over 5 years with positive TRAb. The TCR library was made from RNA extracted from PBMCs. Points from the study as a whole: For persistent Graves' patients, TCR diversity was lower than for newly diagnosed ones. Among persistent patients, a larger number of public clonotypes were shared (over 2,500) than among newly diagnosed patients (about 970). TRBV28, TRBJ1-2 and TRBJ2-5 emerged as the favored segments in persistent disease.

The input for sequencing was peripheral blood mononuclear cells (PBMCs), taken when the disease was refractory, from a patient treated with antithyroid drugs. This chain connects TRBV3-1 to TRBJ1-3, with 7 bases that match TRBD1. The sequence derives from a female donor with Graves disease. This CDR3 is CASSGRPDRDPGNTIYF. The DNA of the CDR3 is TGTGCCAGCAGCGGTCGACCTGACAGGGATCCTGGAAACACCATATATTTT.